A single T cell receptor (beta chain) is shown here with its context. A much bigger clone sits one base away, suggesting this may be a read error. The same CDR3 arises from other DNA sequences in this sample as well. The CDR3 runs 16 residues. Germline CDR1 MDHEN, CDR2 SYDVKM. The donors, all of them Caucasian adults, lived in Nashville, Tennessee. Using immunoSEQ multiplex PCR, the repertoire was profiled, and TCRdb retains in-frame clones only, with some absent. This sample carries over 95,000 clones, over 40% of them seen once, and the ten largest clones take about 15%. This record belongs to a study of shared clonotypes between healthy human individuals.

The sequenced sample consisted of PBMCs. The V and J genes are TRBV28 and TRBJ2-3, with 11 bases that match TRBD2. The clonotype originates from a woman between 35 and 50 years old in good health. Some clones in this sample may be carry-over from other donors' samples. The CDR3 region is CASSPLAGGPVDTQYF. In DNA, the CDR3 is TGTGCCAGCAGTCCTTTAGCGGGAGGGCCTGTAGATACACAGTATTTT.